This entry concerns a single T cell receptor (beta chain). This record comes from a study of blood T cell repertoires in COVID-19. Across the whole study: Whether acute or convalescent, the COVID-19 samples came from the United States, Italy and Spain. The analysed material was cDNA or gDNA that came from T cells, B-cell-depleted T cells, or PBMCs.

The length of the CDR3 is 15 residues. Per germline, CDR1 MNHEY and CDR2 SVGAGI. V was clipped by 7 bases and J by 2 bases, with 16 bases between them. Libraries were prepared by immunoSEQ multiplex PCR; TCRdb keeps only in-frame clonotypes and omits some of them. The sample has roughly 330,000 clones, approximately 87% seen once; the top ten hold roughly 5.3%. The recovered donors of Cohort 3 showed two negative PCRs, clearance, or symptom resolution. The sequenced sample consisted of PBMCs or T cells enriched from blood (not recorded which). The clonotype comes from a woman between 25 and 40 years old who had recovered from COVID-19. The rearrangement joins TRBV6-5 to TRBJ2-3; a weak D match, TRBD1 (5 bases). Here the CDR3 DNA reads TGTGCCAGCAAGGTAGTAGGGGCGCTCACAGATACGCAGTATTTT. As protein: CASKVVGALTDTQYF.